Sequencing of this T cell receptor (beta chain) was carried out in a study of T cell responses to AZD1222 COVID-19 vaccine. Overall study context: Researchers grouped second doses given at about 4 or about 12 weeks into one pool.

Assay: immunoSEQ multiplex PCR; the TCRdb copy retains only in-frame clones and omits some. The data contain 150,000 to 200,000 clones, 94% of them singletons. Of note for this clone: Its antigen is currently unknown.

The CDR3 consists of 16 residues. The germline V gene encodes CDR1 GTSNPN and CDR2 SVGIG (reference sequence). Trimming took 1 base from V and 1 from J, leaving 13 bases between them. Study outcomes and limitations: Among the donors, most were white British and more were female, and clonal diversity was possibly underestimated. Compared with day 0, the breadth and depth of the Spike-specific TCR repertoire rose significantly after two doses of AZD1222.

Sequenced material: peripheral blood, taken on day 0 of AZD1222 vaccination. The clonotype was recovered from an adult in good health. The genes are TRBV30 and TRBJ2-2; the D gene is possibly TRBD1 (6 bases). CDR3 loop: CAWSGSRDKNTGELFF. CDR3 nucleotides: TGTGCCTGGAGTGGAAGCCGGGACAAGAACACCGGGGAGCTGTTTTTT.